Sequencing of this T cell receptor (beta chain) was carried out in a study of T cells in Graves' hyperthyroidism and ophthalmopathy. This CDR3 has 11 residues. Germline V gene data show CDR1 as ENHRY and CDR2 as SYGVKD. The V end lost 3 bases, the J end lost 7 bases, and 6 bases lay between the germline ends. Study-wide results and limits: In the blood, most expanded thyroid clonotypes above 0.001 appeared as well.

The count of this clonotype is one. Its antigen is not known. Amplified regions were TCR beta CDR3 sequences from RNA transcripts. The HTBI set primed first-round TCR CDR3 RT-PCR. A single record per CDR3 protein comes from TCRdb applying MiXCR to the multiplex PCR reads. The table records about 570,000 distinct CDR3 sequences, under 60% of them present only once. The study left out patients who had uncontrolled infection, other autoimmune disease, pregnancy or lactation. Thyroid ultrasound and orbital computed tomography, with clinical symptoms and serum thyroxine and TRAb, informed diagnoses. This receptor was obtained from an adult woman with Graves' disease, either hyperthyroidism or ophthalmopathy (not recorded which). The V gene is TRBV10-3, the J gene TRBJ1-2; a weak D match, TRBD1 (6 bases). Input material: peripheral blood or thyroid tissue (not recorded which). The CDR3 is CAISEQGGYTF. The CDR3 DNA follows: TGTGCCATCAGTGAACAGGGTGGCTACACCTTC.